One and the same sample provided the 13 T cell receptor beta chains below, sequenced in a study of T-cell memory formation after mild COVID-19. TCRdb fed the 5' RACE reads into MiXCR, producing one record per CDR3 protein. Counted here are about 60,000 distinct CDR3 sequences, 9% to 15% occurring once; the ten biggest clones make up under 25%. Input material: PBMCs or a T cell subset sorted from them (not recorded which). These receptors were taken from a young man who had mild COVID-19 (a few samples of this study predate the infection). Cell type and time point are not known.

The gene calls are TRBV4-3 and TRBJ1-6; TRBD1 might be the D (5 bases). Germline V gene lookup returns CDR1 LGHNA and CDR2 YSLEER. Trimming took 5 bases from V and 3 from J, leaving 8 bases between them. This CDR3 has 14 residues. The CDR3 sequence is CASSGTLYNSPLHF. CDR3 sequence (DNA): TGCGCCAGCAGCGGGACCCTCTATAATTCACCCCTCCACTTT.

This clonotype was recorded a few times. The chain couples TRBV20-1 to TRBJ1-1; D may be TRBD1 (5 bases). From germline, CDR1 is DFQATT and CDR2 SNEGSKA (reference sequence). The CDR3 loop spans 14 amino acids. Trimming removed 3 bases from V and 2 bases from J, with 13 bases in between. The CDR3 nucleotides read TGCAGTGCTAGGCCCGGAGGGGCAAACACTGAAGCTTTCTTT. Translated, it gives CSARPGGANTEAFF.

DNA for the CDR3: TGTGCCAGCAGCTCGGACAGGGTGTCCTACGAGCAGTACTTC. Amino acids: CASSSDRVSYEQYF. The rearrangement uses TRBV5-6 and TRBJ2-7, with 8 bases lining up with TRBD1. The CDR3 sequence is 14 residues long. Germline CDR1 SGHDT, CDR2 YYEEEE. J gave up 1 base and V 3 bases, and 3 bases lay outside the gene matches.

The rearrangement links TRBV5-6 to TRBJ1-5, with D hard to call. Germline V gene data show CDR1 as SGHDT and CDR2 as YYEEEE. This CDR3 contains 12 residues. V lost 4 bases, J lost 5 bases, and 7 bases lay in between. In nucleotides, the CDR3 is TGTGCCAGCAGCAGGAGTCATCAGCCCCAGCATTTT. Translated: CASSRSHQPQHF.

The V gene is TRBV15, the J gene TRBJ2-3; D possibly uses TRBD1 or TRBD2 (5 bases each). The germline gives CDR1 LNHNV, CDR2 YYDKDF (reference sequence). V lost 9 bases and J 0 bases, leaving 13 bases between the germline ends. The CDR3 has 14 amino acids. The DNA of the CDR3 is TGTGCCACTACCGAGGGGCATAGCACAGATACGCAGTATTTT. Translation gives CATTEGHSTDTQYF.

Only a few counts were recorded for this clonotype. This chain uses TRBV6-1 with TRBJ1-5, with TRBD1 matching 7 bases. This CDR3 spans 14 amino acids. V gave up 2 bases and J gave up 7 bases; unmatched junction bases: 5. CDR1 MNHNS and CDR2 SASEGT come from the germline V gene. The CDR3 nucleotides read TGTGCCAGCAGTGAATGGTCAGGGGGACAGCCCCAGCATTTT. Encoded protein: CASSEWSGGQPQHF.

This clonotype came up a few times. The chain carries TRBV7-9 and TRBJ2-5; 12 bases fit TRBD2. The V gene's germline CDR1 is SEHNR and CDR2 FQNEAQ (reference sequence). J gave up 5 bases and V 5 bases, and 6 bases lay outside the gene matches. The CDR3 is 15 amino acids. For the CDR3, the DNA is TGTGCCAGCAGCACACGGACTAGCGGGGTTGAGACCCAGTACTTC. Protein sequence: CASSTRTSGVETQYF.

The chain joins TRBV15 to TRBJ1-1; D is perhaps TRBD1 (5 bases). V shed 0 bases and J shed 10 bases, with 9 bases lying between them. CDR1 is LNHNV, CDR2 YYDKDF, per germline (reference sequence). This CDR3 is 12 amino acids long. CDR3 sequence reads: CATSRDWGRAFF. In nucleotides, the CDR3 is TGTGCCACCAGCAGAGATTGGGGGAGAGCTTTCTTT.

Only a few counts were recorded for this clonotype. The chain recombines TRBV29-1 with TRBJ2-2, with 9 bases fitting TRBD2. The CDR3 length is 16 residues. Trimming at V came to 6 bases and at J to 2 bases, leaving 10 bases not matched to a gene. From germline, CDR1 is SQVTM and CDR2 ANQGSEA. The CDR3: CSVARRGGRNTGELFF. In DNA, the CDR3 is TGCAGCGTCGCCCGGCGGGGGGGCCGTAACACCGGGGAGCTGTTTTTT.

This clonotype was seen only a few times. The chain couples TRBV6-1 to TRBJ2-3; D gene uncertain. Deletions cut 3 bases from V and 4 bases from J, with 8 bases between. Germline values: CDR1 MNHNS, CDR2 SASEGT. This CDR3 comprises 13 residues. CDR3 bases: TGTGCCAGCAGTGACCGCCAGCCAGATACGCAGTATTTT. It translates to CASSDRQPDTQYF.

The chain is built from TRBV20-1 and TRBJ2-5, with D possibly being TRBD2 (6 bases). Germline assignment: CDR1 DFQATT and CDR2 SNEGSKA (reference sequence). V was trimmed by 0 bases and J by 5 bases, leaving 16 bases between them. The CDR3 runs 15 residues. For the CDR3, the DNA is TGCAGTGCTAGAGATATATTAGGGGCGGGGGAGACCCAGTACTTC. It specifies CSARDILGAGETQYF.

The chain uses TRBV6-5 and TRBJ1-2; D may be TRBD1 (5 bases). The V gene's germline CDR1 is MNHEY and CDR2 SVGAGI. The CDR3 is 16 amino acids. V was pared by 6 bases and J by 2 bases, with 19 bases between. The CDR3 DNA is TGTGCCAGCAGGCGAATCCGATTAGGGGAAAACTATGGCTACACCTTC. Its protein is CASRRIRLGENYGYTF.

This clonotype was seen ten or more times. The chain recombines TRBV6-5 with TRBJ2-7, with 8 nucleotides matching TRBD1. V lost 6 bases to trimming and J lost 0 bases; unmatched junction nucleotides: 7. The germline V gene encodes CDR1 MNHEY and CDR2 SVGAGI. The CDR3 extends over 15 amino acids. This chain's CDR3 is CASSPGTGSSYEQYF. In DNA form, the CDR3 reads TGTGCCAGCAGCCCAGGGACAGGAAGCTCCTACGAGCAGTACTTC.